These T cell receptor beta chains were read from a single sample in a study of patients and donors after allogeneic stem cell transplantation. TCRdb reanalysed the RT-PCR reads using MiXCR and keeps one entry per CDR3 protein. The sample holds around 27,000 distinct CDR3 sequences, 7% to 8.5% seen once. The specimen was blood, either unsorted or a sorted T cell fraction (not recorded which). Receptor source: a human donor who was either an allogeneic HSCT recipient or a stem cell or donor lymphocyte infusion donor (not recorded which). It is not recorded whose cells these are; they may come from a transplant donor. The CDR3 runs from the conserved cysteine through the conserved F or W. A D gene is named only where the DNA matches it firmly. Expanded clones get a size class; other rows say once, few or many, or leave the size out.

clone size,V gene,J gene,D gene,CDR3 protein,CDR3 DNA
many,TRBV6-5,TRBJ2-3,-,CASSSDVTQYF,TGTGCCAGCAGCTCGGACGTGACGCAGTATTTT
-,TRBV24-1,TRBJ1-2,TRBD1,CATSDGTTSGQVYGYTF,TGTGCCACCAGTGATGGGACCACTTCTGGACAGGTTTATGGCTACACCTTC
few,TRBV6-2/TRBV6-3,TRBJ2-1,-,CATSPPPTYNEQFF,TGTGCCACCTCCCCCCCCCCGACGTACAATGAGCAGTTCTTC
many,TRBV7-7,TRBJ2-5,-,CASSLVVRETQYF,TGTGCTAGCAGCCTAGTCGTCAGGGAGACCCAGTACTTC
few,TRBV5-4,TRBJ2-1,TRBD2,CASSFARVGMGAGSSYNEQFF,TGTGCCAGCAGCTTTGCGAGGGTGGGGATGGGAGCGGGGAGCTCCTACAATGAGCAGTTCTTC
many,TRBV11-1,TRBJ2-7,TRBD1,CASSPLRDRGRVGSYEQYF,TGTGCCAGCAGCCCGCTCCGGGACAGGGGGCGCGTGGGCTCCTACGAGCAGTACTTC
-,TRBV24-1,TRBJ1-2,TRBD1,CATSDETGPIYGYTF,TGTGCCACCAGTGACGAGACAGGGCCTATCTATGGCTACACCTTC
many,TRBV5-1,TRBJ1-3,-,CASGTGVVGNTIYF,TGCGCCAGCGGCACAGGCGTAGTTGGAAACACCATATATTTT
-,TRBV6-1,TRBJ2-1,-,CACSREYGNEQFF,TGTGCCTGTTCAAGGGAATACGGCAATGAGCAGTTCTTC
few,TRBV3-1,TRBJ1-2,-,CASSQGPGFYYGYTF,TGTGCCAGCAGCCAAGGGCCAGGATTCTACTATGGCTACACCTTC
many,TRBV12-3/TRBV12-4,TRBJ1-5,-,CASSLSGNGQPQHF,TGTGCCAGCAGTTTGTCAGGGAACGGCCAGCCCCAGCATTTT
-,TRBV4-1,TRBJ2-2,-,CASSQRPRPYPGELFF,TGCGCCAGCAGCCAAAGACCTAGACCCTACCCCGGGGAGCTGTTTTTT
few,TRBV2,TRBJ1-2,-,CASSPKQGQTIGYTF,TGTGCCAGCAGTCCTAAACAGGGTCAAACTATCGGCTACACCTTC
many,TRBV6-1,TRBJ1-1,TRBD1,CASRGQGALAEAFF,TGTGCCAGCAGAGGACAGGGGGCTTTGGCTGAAGCTTTCTTT
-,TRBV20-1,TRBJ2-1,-,CSATRPLYNEQFF,TGCAGTGCTACTCGACCGCTTTACAATGAGCAGTTCTTC
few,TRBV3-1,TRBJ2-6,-,CASSQGGAGANVLTF,TGTGCCAGCAGCCAAGGTGGCGCTGGGGCCAACGTCCTGACTTTC
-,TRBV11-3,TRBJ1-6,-,CASSYTDRGISPLHF,TGTGCCAGCAGCTATACGGACAGAGGGATTTCACCCCTCCACTTT
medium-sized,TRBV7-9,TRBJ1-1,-,CASSLGPPRGMNTEAFF,TGTGCCAGCAGCTTGGGGCCTCCGCGAGGCATGAACACTGAAGCTTTCTTT
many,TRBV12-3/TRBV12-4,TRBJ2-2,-,CASSTGLRDTGELFF,TGTGCCAGCAGTACAGGGTTAAGAGACACCGGGGAGCTGTTTTTT
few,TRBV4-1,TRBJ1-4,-,CASSPQTGKLFF,TGCGCCAGCAGCCCCCAAACAGGAAAACTGTTTTTT
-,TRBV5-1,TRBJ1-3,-,CASSPIFDPQGGNTIYF,TGCGCCAGCAGCCCGATTTTTGACCCGCAGGGAGGAAACACCATATATTTT
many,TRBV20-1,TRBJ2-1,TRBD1,CSAARTGGYNEQFF,TGCAGTGCAGCCCGGACAGGAGGCTACAATGAGCAGTTCTTC
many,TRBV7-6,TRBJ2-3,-,CASSLGGAVDTQYF,TGTGCCAGCAGCTTAGGGGGGGCCGTAGATACGCAGTATTTT
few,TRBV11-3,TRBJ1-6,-,CASSQDGANSPLHF,TGTGCCAGCAGTCAGGACGGAGCGAATTCACCCCTCCACTTT
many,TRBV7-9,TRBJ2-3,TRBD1,CASSLPRQGLATQYF,TGTGCCAGCAGCTTACCTAGACAGGGGCTGGCTACGCAGTATTTT
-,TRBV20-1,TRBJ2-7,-,CSARVLASYEQYF,TGCAGTGCTAGAGTGTTAGCTTCCTACGAGCAGTACTTC
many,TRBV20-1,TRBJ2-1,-,CSALVNEQFF,TGCAGTGCTTTAGTAAATGAGCAGTTCTTC
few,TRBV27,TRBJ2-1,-,CASSSVSAGNEQFF,TGTGCCAGCAGTTCGGTTAGCGCTGGGAATGAGCAGTTCTTC
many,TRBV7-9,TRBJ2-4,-,CASSFRGAKNIQYF,TGTGCCAGCAGCTTCCGGGGAGCCAAAAACATTCAGTACTTC
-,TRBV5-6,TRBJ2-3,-,CASSPAGLASTDTQYF,TGTGCCAGCAGCCCTGCCGGGCTAGCTAGCACAGATACGCAGTATTTT